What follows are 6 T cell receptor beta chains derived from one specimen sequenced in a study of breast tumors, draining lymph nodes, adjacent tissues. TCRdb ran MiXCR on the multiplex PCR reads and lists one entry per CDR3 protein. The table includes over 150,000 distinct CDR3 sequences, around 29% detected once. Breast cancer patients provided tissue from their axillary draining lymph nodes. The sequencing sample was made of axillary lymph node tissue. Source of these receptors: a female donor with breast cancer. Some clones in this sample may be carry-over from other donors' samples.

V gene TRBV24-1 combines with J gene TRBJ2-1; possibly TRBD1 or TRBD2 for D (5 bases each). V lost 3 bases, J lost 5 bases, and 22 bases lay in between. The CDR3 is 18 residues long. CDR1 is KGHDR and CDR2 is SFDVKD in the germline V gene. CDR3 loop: CATSDPRASRASNNEQFF. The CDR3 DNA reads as TGTGCCACCAGTGATCCCAGGGCCTCGAGGGCTAGTAACAATGAGCAGTTCTTC.

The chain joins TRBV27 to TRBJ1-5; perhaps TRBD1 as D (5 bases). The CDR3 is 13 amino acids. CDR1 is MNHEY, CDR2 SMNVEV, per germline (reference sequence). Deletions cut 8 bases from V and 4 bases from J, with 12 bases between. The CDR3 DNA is TGTGCCAGCCCCCGCAGGGAAAATCAGCCCCAGCATTTT. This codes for CASPRRENQPQHF.

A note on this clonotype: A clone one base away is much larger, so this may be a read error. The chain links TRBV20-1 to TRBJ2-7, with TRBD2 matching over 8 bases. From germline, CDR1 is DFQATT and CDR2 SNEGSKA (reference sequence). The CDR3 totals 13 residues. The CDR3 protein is CSARLAGPYAQYF. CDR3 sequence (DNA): TGCAGTGCTAGACTAGCGGGCCCCTACGCGCAGTACTTC.

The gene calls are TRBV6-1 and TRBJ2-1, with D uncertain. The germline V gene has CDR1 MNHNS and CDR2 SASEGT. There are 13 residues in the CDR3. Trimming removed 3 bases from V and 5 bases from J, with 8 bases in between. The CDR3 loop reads CASSEMDHNEQFF. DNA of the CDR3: TGTGCCAGCAGTGAGATGGACCACAATGAGCAGTTCTTC.

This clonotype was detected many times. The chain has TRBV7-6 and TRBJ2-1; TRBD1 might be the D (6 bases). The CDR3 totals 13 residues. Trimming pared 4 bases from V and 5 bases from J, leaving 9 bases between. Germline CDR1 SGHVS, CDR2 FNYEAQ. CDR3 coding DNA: TGTGCCAGCAGCTCTGGACAGCACAATGAGCAGTTCTTC. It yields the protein CASSSGQHNEQFF.

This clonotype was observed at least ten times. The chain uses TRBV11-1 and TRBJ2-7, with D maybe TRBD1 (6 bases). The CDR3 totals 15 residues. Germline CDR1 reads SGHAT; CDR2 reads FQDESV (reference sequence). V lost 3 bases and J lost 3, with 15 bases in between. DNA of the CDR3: TGTGCCAGCAGCTTGAGGTTTGGCAGGGGCTACGAGCAGTACTTC. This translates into CASSLRFGRGYEQYF.